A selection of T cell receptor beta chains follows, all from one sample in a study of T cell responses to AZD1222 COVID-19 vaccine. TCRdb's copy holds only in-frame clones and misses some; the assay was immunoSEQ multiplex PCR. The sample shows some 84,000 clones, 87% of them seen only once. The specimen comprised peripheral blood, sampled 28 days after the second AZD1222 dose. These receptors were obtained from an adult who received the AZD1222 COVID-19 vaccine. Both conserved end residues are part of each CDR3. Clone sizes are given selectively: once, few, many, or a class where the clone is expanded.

CASSLSAGSGFENIQYF	NA	TRBV5-6	TRBJ2-4
CASSSRGNTEAFF	NA	TRBV12-1	TRBJ1-1
CASSLVAGNYGYTF	NA	TRBV5-1	TRBJ1-2
CASSYSKNEQFF	NA	TRBV6-6	TRBJ2-1
CASSSSTGEETQYF	few	TRBV7-9	TRBJ2-5
CASKREGAQPQHF	NA	TRBV2	TRBJ1-5
CASSARDRGLVIGGGYTF	NA	TRBV13	TRBJ1-2
CASSRAPMARTEAFF	NA	TRBV5-6	TRBJ1-1
CASIERLAGGQEQYF	NA	TRBV7-2	TRBJ2-7
CASSIDPFGQGRFTEAFF	NA	TRBV19	TRBJ1-1
CASSLTVSNQPQHF	NA	TRBV3-1/TRBV3-2	TRBJ1-5
CASTRSQPQHF	NA	TRBV5-1	TRBJ1-5
CASRASGTYGYTF	once	TRBV19	TRBJ1-2
CASSDPDRTLNTIYF	NA	TRBV7-9	TRBJ1-3
CASSPTDKSSYEQYF	NA	TRBV7-9	TRBJ2-7
CASSQEGTLHF	NA	TRBV3-1/TRBV3-2	TRBJ1-6
CASGLSPQETQYF	NA	TRBV12-5	TRBJ2-5
CASSQDITGVQPQHF	once	TRBV4-3	TRBJ1-5
CASSPLGGSNTGELFF	NA	TRBV7-3	TRBJ2-2
CASRPTGQPLNTEAFF	NA	TRBV6-2/TRBV6-3	TRBJ1-1
CASRSPGQRYNEQFF	NA	TRBV5-1	TRBJ2-1
CASSSQDGNYGYTF	NA	TRBV7-2	TRBJ1-2
CASSPGGSYGYTF	NA	TRBV5-1	TRBJ1-2
CASSLTGPDGYTF	NA	TRBV2	TRBJ1-2